This paragraph covers one T cell receptor beta chain sequence. Its antigen is still unknown. It has no much larger one-base neighbor in the sample; base qualities were not kept. This specimen comes from a study of blood T cells in healthy people across ages (dated by TCRdb to between 2014 and 2017). Broadly, across the study: In model experiments, roughly one uniquely barcoded TCR beta cDNA molecule per two T cells was captured by template switching. To avoid experimental bias, donors of different ages were spread randomly across the sequencing lanes. The donors were divided into four age groups: young (average approximately 15 years), middle-aged (over 35), aged (about 61) and long-lived (around 80). The study analyzed two additional independent replicas of 1 million unique cDNA reads from the same blood draw for two donors, one aged 18 to 29 and one aged 80 or older. To track age-related changes in TCR beta repertoire diversity, the study relied on deep sequencing normalized with unique cDNA molecular identifiers.

As encoded in the germline V gene, CDR1 is ENHRY while CDR2 is SYGVKD. V is trimmed back by 4 bases and J by 4 bases, and the junction contains 11 bases that no gene match accounts for. Its CDR3 holds 16 amino acids, cysteine through phenylalanine. Just CDR3 DNA is preserved here, 48 bases in frame from base 1. The library was made by 5' RACE. The reads were generated on an Illumina HiSeq 2500. A second PCR of about 6 to 11 cycles was performed with a sample-barcoded 5' primer and a J-beta primer mix. A unique molecular identifier was introduced onto each TCR beta cDNA molecule by a template-switch 5' adaptor carrying 12 random nucleotides. Each sample yielded at least 3 million CDR3-containing paired-end reads. First-strand cDNA synthesis was performed from all RNA using the Mint cDNA synthesis kit, with priming by a TRBC-specific oligonucleotide. All cDNA was treated with uracil-DNA glycosylase and then went through a first 18-cycle PCR with the universal primers M1SS and BC2_uni_R. On the study's bioinformatics: For normalization, 1 million high-quality reads were randomly selected from each sample, with every read carrying a distinct molecular identifier. Reads sharing molecular identifiers were discarded rather than binned into consensus sequences. CDR3 identification, clonotype clustering and error correction used MiTCR with a Q25 quality threshold and the strictest error-elimination algorithm. Lower-bound total TCR beta diversity was estimated with a nonparametric unseen species model using Euler transformation. TCRdb ran its own pipeline on the public reads, namely fastp trimming at Q25 and MiXCR clone calling, and kept in-frame beta chains. Rows merge per CDR3 protein into single entries with the most common DNA and genes. The V and J calls here are based on TCRdb, not the publication. Within this sample are about 640,000 distinct CDR3 sequences, with 58% of them counted one time only. The ten largest make up 30% to 45% of the sample.

Points the paper makes about the study in general: Total diversity estimates from one million sequenced T cells were considered lower bounds and underestimates. Compared with the aged group, the long-lived group had more naive CD4+ T cells, fewer expanded clones and increased TCR diversity, a pattern suggesting age selection. Because the CMV infection status of the donors was unknown, age-related changes in expanded clonotypes may potentially have been confounded. Observed TCR beta diversity correlated strongly with the percentage of naive T cells measured by flow cytometry. Since profiling was done on bulk unsorted PBMCs, naive and antigen-experienced compartments could not be conclusively compared. Observed TCR beta diversity per million T cells fell roughly linearly with age, and a significant reduction was already apparent by age about 38.

The roughly 39 donors, aged about 6 to 100 years, were systemically healthy Caucasian individuals from Russia. Each donor gave 9 to 10 milliliters of peripheral blood, collected into EDTA-treated Vacutainer tubes. Ficoll-Paque density-gradient centrifugation was used to isolate PBMCs, with at least 6.5 million per sample. Total RNA, at least 6 micrograms per sample, was extracted from PBMCs with Trizol reagent. For every donor, an aliquot of PBMCs went through flow cytometry to measure the percentages of naive CD45RAhigh/CD27high T cells. This TCR came from a man in his sixties in good health. What was sequenced was blood. Rearrangement joined TRBV10-3 to TRBJ2-3, with 7 bases matching TRBD2. Read as DNA, the sequence is TGTGCCATCAGTGGAAGGGGCAGCGGGACTCCAGATACGCAGTATTTT. This is translated as CAISGRGSGTPDTQYF.